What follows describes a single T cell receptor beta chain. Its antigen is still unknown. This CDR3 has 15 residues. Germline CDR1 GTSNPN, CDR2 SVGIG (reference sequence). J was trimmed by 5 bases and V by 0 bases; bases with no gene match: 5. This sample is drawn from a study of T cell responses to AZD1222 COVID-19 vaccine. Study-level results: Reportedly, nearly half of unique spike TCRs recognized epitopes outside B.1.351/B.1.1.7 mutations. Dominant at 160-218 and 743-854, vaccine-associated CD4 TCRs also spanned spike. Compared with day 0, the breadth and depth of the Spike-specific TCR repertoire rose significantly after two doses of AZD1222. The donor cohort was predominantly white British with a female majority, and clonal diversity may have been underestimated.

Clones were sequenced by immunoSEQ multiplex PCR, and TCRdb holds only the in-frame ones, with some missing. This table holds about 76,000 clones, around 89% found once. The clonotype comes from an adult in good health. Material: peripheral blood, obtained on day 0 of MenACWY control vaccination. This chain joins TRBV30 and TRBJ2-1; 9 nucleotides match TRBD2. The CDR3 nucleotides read TGTGCCTGGAGTGTAGGCGGGAGGGCCCACAATGAGCAGTTCTTC. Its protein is CAWSVGGRAHNEQFF.